This T cell receptor beta chain derives from a study of identical twins. Overall study results and limits: Insertions were fewer in abundant cord blood beta clonotypes, whereas memory repertoires showed none of this pattern. In drawing conclusions, the study used cross-sectional statistical analysis and did not follow the same donors. Out-of-frame alpha sequences shared by twins were enriched for low generation probability.

The CDR3 totals 15 residues. V was pared by 6 bases and J by 2 bases, with 5 bases of the junction left unmatched. Template switching introduced a universal primer site, and the cDNA bore unique molecular identifiers. TCRdb processed the 5' RACE reads anew with MiXCR; each CDR3 protein has one entry. This repertoire shows about 530,000 distinct CDR3 sequences, 20% to 25% found once; its top ten account for about 0.48%. Turning to this clonotype: The antigen remains unidentified.

Another study also made use of these data, one on yellow fever vaccine responses in identical twins.

The sequenced sample consisted of CD4+ T cells sorted from blood. This rearrangement joins TRBV12-3 or TRBV12-4 to TRBJ2-1, with 9 positions matching TRBD2. The TCR was taken from a woman younger than 35 in good health. The CDR3 loop reads CASRATSGTYNEQFF. CDR3 bases: TGTGCCAGCAGGGCGACTAGCGGAACCTACAATGAGCAGTTCTTC.